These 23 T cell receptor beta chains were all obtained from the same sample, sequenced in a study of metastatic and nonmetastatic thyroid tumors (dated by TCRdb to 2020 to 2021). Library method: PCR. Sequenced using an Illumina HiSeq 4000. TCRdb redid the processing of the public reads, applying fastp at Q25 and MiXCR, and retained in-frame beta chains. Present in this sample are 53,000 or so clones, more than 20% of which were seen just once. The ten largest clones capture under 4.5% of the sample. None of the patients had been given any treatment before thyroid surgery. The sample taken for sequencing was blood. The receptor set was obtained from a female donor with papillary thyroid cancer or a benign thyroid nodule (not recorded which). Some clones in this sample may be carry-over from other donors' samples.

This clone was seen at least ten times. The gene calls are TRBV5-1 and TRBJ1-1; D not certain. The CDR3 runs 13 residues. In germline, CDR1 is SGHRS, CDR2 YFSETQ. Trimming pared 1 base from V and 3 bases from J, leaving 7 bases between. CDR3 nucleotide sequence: TGCGCCAGCAGCTTGCGGTGGGACACTGAAGCTTTCTTT. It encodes CASSLRWDTEAFF.

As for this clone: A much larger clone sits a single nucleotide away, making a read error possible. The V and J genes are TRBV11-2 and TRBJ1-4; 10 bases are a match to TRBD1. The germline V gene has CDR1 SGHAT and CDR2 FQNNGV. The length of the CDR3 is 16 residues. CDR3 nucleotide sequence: TGTGCCGGCAGATCCGACCGACAGGGGGCCCGGGGAAAACTGTTTTTT. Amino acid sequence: CAGRSDRQGARGKLFF.

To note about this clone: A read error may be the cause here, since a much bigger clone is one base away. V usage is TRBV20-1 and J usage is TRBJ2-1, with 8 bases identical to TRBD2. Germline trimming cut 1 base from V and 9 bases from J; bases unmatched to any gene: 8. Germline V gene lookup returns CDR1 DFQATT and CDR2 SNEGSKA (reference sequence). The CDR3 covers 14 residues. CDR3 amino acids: CSARVVAGPREQFF. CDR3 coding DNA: TGCAGTGCTAGAGTGGTAGCGGGGCCCCGTGAGCAGTTCTTC.

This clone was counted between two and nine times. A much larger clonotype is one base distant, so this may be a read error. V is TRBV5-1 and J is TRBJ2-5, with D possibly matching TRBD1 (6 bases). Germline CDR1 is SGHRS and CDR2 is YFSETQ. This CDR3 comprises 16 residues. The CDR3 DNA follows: TGCGCCAGCATCTTGGAGGCTCAGGGGATTCGAGAGACCCAGTACTTC. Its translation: CASILEAQGIRETQYF.

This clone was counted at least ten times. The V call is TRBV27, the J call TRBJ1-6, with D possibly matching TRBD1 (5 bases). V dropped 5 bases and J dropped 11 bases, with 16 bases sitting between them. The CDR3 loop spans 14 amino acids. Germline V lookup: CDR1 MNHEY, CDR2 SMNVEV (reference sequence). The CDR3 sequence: CASSTGETPAPLHF. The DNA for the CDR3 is TGTGCCAGCAGTACAGGCGAAACCCCCGCACCCCTCCACTTT.

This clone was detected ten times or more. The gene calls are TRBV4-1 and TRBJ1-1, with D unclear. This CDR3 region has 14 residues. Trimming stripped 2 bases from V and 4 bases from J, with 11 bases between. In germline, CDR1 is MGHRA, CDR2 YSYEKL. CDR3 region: CASSQSIRGTEAFF. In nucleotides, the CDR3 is TGCGCCAGCAGCCAATCAATACGGGGCACTGAAGCTTTCTTT.

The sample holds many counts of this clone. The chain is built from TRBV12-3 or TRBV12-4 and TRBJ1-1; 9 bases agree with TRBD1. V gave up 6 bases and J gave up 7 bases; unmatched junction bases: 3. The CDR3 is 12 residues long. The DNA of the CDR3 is TGTGCCAGCAGATCGGACAGGGGTGAAGCTTTCTTT. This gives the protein CASRSDRGEAFF.

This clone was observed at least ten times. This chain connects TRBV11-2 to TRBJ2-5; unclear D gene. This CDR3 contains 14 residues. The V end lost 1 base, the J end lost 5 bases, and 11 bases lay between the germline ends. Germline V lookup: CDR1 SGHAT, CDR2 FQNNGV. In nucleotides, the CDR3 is TGTGCCAGCAGCTTAGGTGGGGTCGGGGAGACCCAGTACTTC. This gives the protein CASSLGGVGETQYF.

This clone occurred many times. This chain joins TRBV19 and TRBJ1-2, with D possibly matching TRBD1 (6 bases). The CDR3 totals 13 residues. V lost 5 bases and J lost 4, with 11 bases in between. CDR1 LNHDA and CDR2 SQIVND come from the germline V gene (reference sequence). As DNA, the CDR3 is TGTGCCAGTAGTCCCGCGGACAGCTATGGCTACACCTTC. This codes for CASSPADSYGYTF.

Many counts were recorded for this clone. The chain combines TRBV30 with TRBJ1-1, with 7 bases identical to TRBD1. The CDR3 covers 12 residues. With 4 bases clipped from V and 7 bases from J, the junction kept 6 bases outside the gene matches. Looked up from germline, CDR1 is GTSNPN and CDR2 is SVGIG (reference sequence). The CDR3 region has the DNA TGTGCCTGGAATGCAAGGGGGCATGAAGCTTTCTTT. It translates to CAWNARGHEAFF.

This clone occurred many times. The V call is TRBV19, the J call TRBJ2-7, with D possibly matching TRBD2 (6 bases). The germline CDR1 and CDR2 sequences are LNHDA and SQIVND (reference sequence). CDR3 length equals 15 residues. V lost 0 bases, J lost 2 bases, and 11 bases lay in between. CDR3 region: CASSIEAGTAYEQYF. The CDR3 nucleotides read TGTGCCAGTAGTATAGAGGCTGGGACTGCCTACGAGCAGTACTTC.

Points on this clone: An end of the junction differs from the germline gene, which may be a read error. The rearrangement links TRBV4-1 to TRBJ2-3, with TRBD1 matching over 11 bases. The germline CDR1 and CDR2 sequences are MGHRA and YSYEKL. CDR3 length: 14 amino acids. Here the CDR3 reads CASSQAYQDRGLLF. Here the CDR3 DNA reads TGCGCCAGCAGTCAAGCCTACCAGGACAGGGGGCTCCTTTTT.

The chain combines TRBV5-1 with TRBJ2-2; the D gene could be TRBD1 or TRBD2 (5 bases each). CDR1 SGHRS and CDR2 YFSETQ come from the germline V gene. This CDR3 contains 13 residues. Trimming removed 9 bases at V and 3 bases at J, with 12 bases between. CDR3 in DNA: TGCGCCACGGGGACGGAGTACACCGGGGAGCTGTTTTTT. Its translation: CATGTEYTGELFF.

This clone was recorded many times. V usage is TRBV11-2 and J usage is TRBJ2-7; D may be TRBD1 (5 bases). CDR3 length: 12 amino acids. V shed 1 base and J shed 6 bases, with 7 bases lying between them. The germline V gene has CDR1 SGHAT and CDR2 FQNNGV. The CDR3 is CASSLAGLEQYF. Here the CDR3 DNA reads TGTGCCAGCAGCTTAGCAGGGCTCGAGCAGTACTTC.

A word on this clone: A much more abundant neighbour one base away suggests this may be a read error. CDR3 nucleotides: TGCAGTTCTAGGAATGATGAGTTCAGGTATGAGCAATTCTTC. It codes for CSSRNDEFRYEQFF. The chain employs TRBV20-1 and TRBJ2-1; D is uncertain. Germline V gene data show CDR1 as DFQATT and CDR2 as SNEGSKA (reference sequence). There are 14 residues in the CDR3.

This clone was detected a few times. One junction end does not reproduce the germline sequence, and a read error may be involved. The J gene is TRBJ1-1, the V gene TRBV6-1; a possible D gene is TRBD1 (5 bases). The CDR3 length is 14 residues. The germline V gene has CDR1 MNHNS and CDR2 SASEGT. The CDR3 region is CARRREGIHTEALF. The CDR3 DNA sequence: TGTGCCAGAAGAAGGGAGGGGATCCACACTGAAGCTTTATTT.

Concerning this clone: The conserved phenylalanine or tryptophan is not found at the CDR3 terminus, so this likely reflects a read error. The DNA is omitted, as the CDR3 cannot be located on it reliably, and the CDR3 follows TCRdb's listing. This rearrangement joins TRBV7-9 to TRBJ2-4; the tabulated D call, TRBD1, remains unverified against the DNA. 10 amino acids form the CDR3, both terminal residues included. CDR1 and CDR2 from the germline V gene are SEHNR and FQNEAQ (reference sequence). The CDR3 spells CASSLAYDRP.

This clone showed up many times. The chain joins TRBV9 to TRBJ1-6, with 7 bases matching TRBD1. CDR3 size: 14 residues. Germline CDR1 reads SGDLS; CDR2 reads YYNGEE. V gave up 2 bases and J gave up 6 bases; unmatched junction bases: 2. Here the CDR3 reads CASSVRDSNSPLHF. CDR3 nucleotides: TGTGCCAGCAGCGTCCGGGACAGTAATTCACCCCTCCACTTT.

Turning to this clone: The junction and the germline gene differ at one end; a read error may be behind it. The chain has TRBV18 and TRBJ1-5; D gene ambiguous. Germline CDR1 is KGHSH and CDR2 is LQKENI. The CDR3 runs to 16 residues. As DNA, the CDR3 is TGTGCCAGCTCACAGGGCGAACACGTTAGCAATCAGCCGCAGCATTTT. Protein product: CASSQGEHVSNQPQHF.

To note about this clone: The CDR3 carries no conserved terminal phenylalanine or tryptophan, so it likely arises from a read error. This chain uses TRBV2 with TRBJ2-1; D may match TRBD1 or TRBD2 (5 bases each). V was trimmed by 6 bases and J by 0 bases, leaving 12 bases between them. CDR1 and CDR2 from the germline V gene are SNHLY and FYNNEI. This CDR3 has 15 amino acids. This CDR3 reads CASSHSGGSYNEQFL. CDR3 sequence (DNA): TGTGCCAGCAGCCACAGTGGGGGCTCCTACAATGAGCAGTTCCTC.

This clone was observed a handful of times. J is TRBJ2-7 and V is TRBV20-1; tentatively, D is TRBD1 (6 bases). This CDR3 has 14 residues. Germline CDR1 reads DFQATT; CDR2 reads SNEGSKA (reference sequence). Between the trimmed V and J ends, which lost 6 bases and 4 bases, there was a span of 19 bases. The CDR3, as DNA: TGCAGTGCCCGAAACCCAGGGGCGGAATACGAGCAGTACTTC. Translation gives CSARNPGAEYEQYF.

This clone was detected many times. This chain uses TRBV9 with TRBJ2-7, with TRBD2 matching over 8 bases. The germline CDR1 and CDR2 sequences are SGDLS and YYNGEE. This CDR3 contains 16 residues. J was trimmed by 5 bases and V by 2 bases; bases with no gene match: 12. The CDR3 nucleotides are TGTGCCAGCAGCGTGGGAACCTTAGCGGGATGGAACGAGCAGTACTTC. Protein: CASSVGTLAGWNEQYF.

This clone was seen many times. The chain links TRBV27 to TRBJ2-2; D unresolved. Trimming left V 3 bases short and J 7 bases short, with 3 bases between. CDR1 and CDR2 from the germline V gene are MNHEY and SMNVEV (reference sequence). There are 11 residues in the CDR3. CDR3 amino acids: CASSLFGELFF. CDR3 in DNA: TGTGCCAGCAGTTTGTTCGGGGAGCTGTTTTTT.